What follows describes a single TCR beta chain. Authors' data handling: Amplified reference gene primers provided the basis for estimating nucleated cell counts. The repertoire was sequenced with immunoSEQ multiplex PCR; TCRdb's copy has only in-frame clones and lacks some. Clone size and V and J calls were adopted from that table, with D and trimming inferred from the DNA. The repertoire includes a few hundred thousand clones, 84% of them detected once, and about 2% sits in the top ten. The source of the sample is a study of blood T cell repertoires in COVID-19. About the research overall: Samples came from the United States, Italy and Spain, spanning acute and convalescent COVID-19. PBMCs, B-cell-depleted T cells, or T cells were the source of the cDNA or gDNA that made up the material.

The V gene's germline CDR1 is LGHNA and CDR2 YSLEER. The CDR3 loop spans 16 amino acids. J lost 5 bases, V lost 5 bases, and 12 bases had no gene match. Material for sequencing was peripheral blood. The source is a man in his forties who had recovered from COVID-19. The J gene is TRBJ2-3, the V gene TRBV4-3; 8 bases align to TRBD1. Here the CDR3 reads CASSGLTGGMIDTQYF. The DNA for the CDR3 is TGCGCCAGCAGCGGACTTACAGGGGGAATGATAGATACGCAGTATTTT.